These 26 T cell receptor beta chains originate from one sample sequenced in a study of cytomegalovirus exposure and HLA in healthy donors. The method was immunoSEQ multiplex PCR; TCRdb's version includes in-frame clones alone and lacks a portion of them. The sample lists fewer than 65,000 clones, roughly 89% occurring once. Sequenced material: PBMCs. The receptor set was obtained from a woman aged 18-30 years in good health and CMV-seronegative.

V is TRBV29-1 and J is TRBJ1-2, with D possibly being TRBD1 (6 bases). Trimming removed 3 bases at V and 7 bases at J, with 18 bases between. The CDR3 covers 14 residues. CDR1 and CDR2 from the germline V gene are SQVTM and ANQGSEA. CDR3 loop: CSVEEEGGRSGYTF. CDR3 in DNA: TGCAGCGTTGAGGAGGAGGGGGGGAGATCTGGCTACACCTTC.

This clone is a singleton in its sample. The rearrangement links TRBV2 to TRBJ2-7; a weak D match, TRBD1 (5 bases). The germline V gene encodes CDR1 SNHLY and CDR2 FYNNEI. The CDR3 spans 12 residues. The V gene lost 7 bases and the J gene lost 9 bases, with 16 bases spanning the gap. The CDR3 region is CASKGASRGQYF. CDR3 bases: TGTGCCAGCAAAGGGGCCAGTCGAGGGCAGTACTTC. Full variable domain (missing parts from reference TRBV2 and TRBJ2-7): EPEVTQTPSHQVTQMGQEVILRCVPISNHLYFYWYRQILGQKVEFLVSFYNNEISEKSEIFDDQFSVERPDGSNFTLKIRSTKLEDSAMYFCASKGASRGQYFGPGTRLTVT.

The J gene is TRBJ2-1, the V gene TRBV21-1; TRBD2, the table's D call, lacks a check against the DNA. TRBV21-1 is given as a pseudogene. The CDR3 extends over 17 amino acids. The CDR3 DNA reads as TGTGCCAGCAGTACCCCTTGGCGGGAGAGTCCATACAATGAGCAGTTCTTC. Encoded protein: CASSTPWRESPYNEQFF.

The rearrangement joins TRBV7-2 to TRBJ1-2; TRBD1 matches 7 bases. Looked up from germline, CDR1 is SGHTA and CDR2 is FQGNSA. J was trimmed by 3 bases and V by 7 bases; bases with no gene match: 14. The CDR3 extends over 16 amino acids. The CDR3 sequence is CASTPWSGQGDYGYTF. CDR3 coding DNA: TGTGCCAGCACCCCGTGGTCAGGGCAGGGGGACTATGGCTACACCTTC.

The rearrangement joins TRBV14 to TRBJ1-4, with D hard to call. Looked up from germline, CDR1 is SGHDN and CDR2 is FVKESK. This CDR3 contains 10 residues. The germline V and J ends were trimmed by 7 bases and 6 bases, with 3 bases remaining between them. The CDR3 region is CASIDEKLFF. CDR3 DNA: TGTGCCAGCATAGATGAAAAACTGTTTTTT. Looking up the rest from reference TRBV14 and TRBJ1-4 gives the full variable domain: EAGVTQFPSHSVIEKGQTVTLRCDPISGHDNLYWYRRVMGKEIKFLLHFVKESKQDESGMPNNRFLAERTGGTYSTLKVQPAELEDSGVYFCASIDEKLFFGSGTQLSVL.

This clone was seen just once. This rearrangement joins TRBV6-6 to TRBJ2-3; D uncertain. Germline V gene sequence: CDR1 MNHNY, CDR2 SVGAGI (reference sequence). Trimming took off 2 bases at V and 4 bases at J, with 13 bases between the two ends. The CDR3 has 15 residues. The CDR3 bases are TGTGCCAGCAGTTACGAGGTATACAAGGCAGATACGCAGTATTTT. Its protein product is CASSYEVYKADTQYF.

This rearrangement joins TRBV5-1 to TRBJ2-1; 8 nucleotides align to TRBD2. CDR1 and CDR2 from the germline V gene are SGHRS and YFSETQ. The CDR3 extends over 16 amino acids. V shed 0 bases and J 3 bases; nucleotides not matched to a gene: 5. For the CDR3, the DNA is TGCGCCAGCAGCTTGGCTGGTAGCGGGAACTACAATGAGCAGTTCTTC. Translated: CASSLAGSGNYNEQFF.

This chain connects TRBV9 to TRBJ2-1, with TRBD2 matching over 8 bases. The CDR3 has 15 residues. From germline, CDR1 is SGDLS and CDR2 YYNGEE. With 4 bases clipped from V and 4 bases from J, the junction kept 7 bases outside the gene matches. The DNA of the CDR3 is TGTGCCAGCAGCCCAGACGGGAGGGCATACAATGAGCAGTTCTTC. Its translation is CASSPDGRAYNEQFF.

The V call is TRBV30, the J call TRBJ2-3, with 9 bases identical to TRBD2. The CDR3 totals 13 residues. The V and J ends lost 3 bases and 10 bases, in that order; junction bases with no gene match: 8. Germline V gene sequence: CDR1 GTSNPN, CDR2 SVGIG (reference sequence). Here the CDR3 DNA reads TGTGCCTGGAGATCCAGCGGGGGGTTCTCGCAGTATTTT. Encoded protein: CAWRSSGGFSQYF.

The chain links TRBV30 to TRBJ1-2; 10 bases align to TRBD1. The CDR3 sequence is 14 residues long. Trimming cost V 5 bases and J 5 bases; bases outside gene matches: 8. The germline gives CDR1 GTSNPN, CDR2 SVGIG (reference sequence). CDR3 region: CAWAIRGQGYGYTF. The CDR3 DNA sequence: TGTGCCTGGGCTATCCGGGGACAGGGGTATGGCTACACCTTC.

The J gene is TRBJ1-1, the V gene TRBV13, with a weak D call TRBD1 (5 bases). Germline values: CDR1 PRHDT, CDR2 FYEKMQ (reference sequence). Trimming pared 5 bases from V and 5 bases from J, leaving 12 bases between. The CDR3 contains 13 residues. The CDR3 DNA follows: TGTGCCAGCAGCCCGCTTAGGGGTACTGAAGCTTTCTTT. Amino acids: CASSPLRGTEAFF.

This chain links TRBV10-2 with TRBJ2-7; 12 positions agree with TRBD2. V lost 0 bases and J lost 7; bases outside the gene matches: 4. Germline V lookup: CDR1 WSHSY, CDR2 SAAADI. The CDR3 runs 15 residues. CDR3: CASSESGLAGREQYF. CDR3 in DNA: TGCGCCAGCAGTGAGTCAGGACTAGCGGGGCGAGAGCAGTACTTC.

This chain connects TRBV7-9 to TRBJ1-1; D perhaps matches TRBD1 (5 bases). V was shortened by 5 bases and J by 0 bases, with 10 bases between the two germline ends. Germline V lookup: CDR1 SEHNR, CDR2 FQNEAQ (reference sequence). The CDR3 is made up of 14 amino acids. The chain's CDR3 is CASSPTGVNTEAFF. In DNA, the CDR3 is TGTGCCAGCAGCCCGACGGGGGTGAACACTGAAGCTTTCTTT.

The chain carries TRBV21-1 and TRBJ2-5; the D segment call TRBD2 is taken from the table without a DNA check. TRBV21-1 is a pseudogene. CDR3 length: 17 amino acids. The CDR3 DNA sequence: TGTGCCAGCAGCCGCGAGTTTGGCGGAGAGGATGGTGAGACCCAGTACTTC. Translated: CASSREFGGEDGETQYF.

The rearrangement uses TRBV9 and TRBJ1-2; 10 bases align to TRBD1. After removal of 3 bases from V and 5 bases from J, the junction contained 10 bases not matched to a gene. This CDR3 region has 16 residues. Germline assignment: CDR1 SGDLS and CDR2 YYNGEE. The CDR3 here is CASSEPLTGGRYGYTF. Here the CDR3 DNA reads TGTGCCAGCAGCGAGCCCTTGACAGGGGGCAGGTATGGCTACACCTTC. Drawing the rest from reference TRBV9 and TRBJ1-2, the complete variable domain is DSGVTQTPKHLITATGQRVTLRCSPRSGDLSVYWYQQSLDQGLQFLIQYYNGEERAKGNILERFSAQQFPDLHSELNLSSLELGDSALYFCASSEPLTGGRYGYTFGSGTRLTVV.

In this sample, this clone turned up once. Relative to the germline gene, one junction end is altered; a read error may explain this. This chain links TRBV6-1 with TRBJ2-7; D is uncertain. Germline V CDR1 and CDR2: MNHNS, SASEGT. CDR3 length: 12 amino acids. The CDR3 sequence is CASTEPGYEQYF. CDR3 coding DNA: TGTGCCAGCACTGAACCCGGCTACGAGCAGTACTTC.

The CDR3 here is CASSGVAGGNKETQYF. The DNA of the CDR3 is TGCGCCAGCAGTGGGGTAGCGGGAGGGAATAAAGAGACCCAGTACTTC. The rearrangement links TRBV10-1 to TRBJ2-5; TRBD2 matches at 11 bases. Per the germline V gene, CDR1 is WNHNN and CDR2 is SYGVQD (reference sequence). Trimming cost V 4 bases and J 3 bases; bases outside gene matches: 7. The CDR3 extends over 16 amino acids.

The chain couples TRBV27 to TRBJ2-4; D perhaps matches TRBD2 (6 bases). The CDR3 is made up of 13 amino acids. The V end was cut by 5 bases, the J end by 6 bases, with 11 bases between. Germline CDR1 reads MNHEY; CDR2 reads SMNVEV (reference sequence). The CDR3 DNA follows: TGTGCCAGCAGTGGTAGCGGAACAAACATTCAGTACTTC. Protein sequence: CASSGSGTNIQYF.

The J gene is TRBJ1-1, the V gene TRBV10-3, with a weak D call TRBD1 (5 bases). V lost 4 bases and J lost 3, with 6 bases in between. The CDR3 is made up of 12 amino acids. CDR1 is ENHRY and CDR2 is SYGVKD in the germline V gene. CDR3 sequence: CAISGRDTEAFF. Here the CDR3 DNA reads TGTGCCATCAGTGGCAGGGACACTGAAGCTTTCTTT.

The rearrangement links TRBV7-9 to TRBJ1-6; TRBD1 might be the D (5 bases). The CDR3 sequence is 15 residues long. The germline V and J ends were trimmed by 5 bases and 9 bases, with 17 bases remaining between them. Per germline, CDR1 SEHNR and CDR2 FQNEAQ (reference sequence). CDR3 nucleotides: TGTGCCAGCAGCCAGGGACTGGGAGCTCGTTCACCCCTCCACTTT. This sequence encodes CASSQGLGARSPLHF. The whole variable domain, filled in from reference TRBV7-9 and TRBJ1-6, reads DTGVSQNPRHKITKRGQNVTFRCDPISEHNRLYWYRQTLGQGPEFLTYFQNEAQLEKSRLLSDRFSAERPKGSFSTLEIQRTEQGDSAMYLCASSQGLGARSPLHFGNGTRLTVT.

This clone has just one count. The genes are TRBV18 and TRBJ1-6; D might be TRBD1 (5 bases). CDR1 and CDR2 (germline): KGHSH, LQKENI. Trimming shortened V by 3 bases and J by 7 bases, and 13 bases separated the two germline ends. This CDR3 is 15 amino acids long. The CDR3 coding sequence is TGTGCCAGCTCACCCCAGGGTGTGGTCAATTCACCCCTCCACTTT. Translating it yields CASSPQGVVNSPLHF.

V gene TRBV6-5 combines with J gene TRBJ1-2, with unresolved D. The CDR3 length is 16 residues. Germline V gene lookup returns CDR1 MNHEY and CDR2 SVGAGI. The V and J ends lost 0 bases and 0 bases respectively, with 11 bases between them. The CDR3 DNA reads as TGTGCCAGCAGTTACTCGAGGAACAAAGCTAACTATGGCTACACCTTC. Translated: CASSYSRNKANYGYTF.

DNA of the CDR3: TGTGCCAGCAGCTTAGGGGGGTGGTCCGGGGATACGCAGTATTTT. Translating gives CASSLGGWSGDTQYF. This chain joins TRBV7-3 and TRBJ2-3, with D perhaps matching TRBD2 (6 bases). CDR1 and CDR2 from the germline V gene are SGHTA and FQGTGA. This CDR3 comprises 15 residues. Between the trimmed V and J ends, which lost 2 bases and 6 bases, there was a span of 15 bases.

The chain joins TRBV10-3 to TRBJ2-7; TRBD1 agrees at 9 bases. The CDR3 totals 14 residues. The J segment lost 9 bases and the V segment lost 0 bases, leaving 6 bases of the junction unmatched. The germline gives CDR1 ENHRY, CDR2 SYGVKD. The CDR3 sequence is CAISESTGGDRQYF. CDR3 coding DNA: TGTGCCATCAGTGAGTCGACAGGGGGAGATAGGCAGTACTTC.

CDR3 coding DNA: TGCAGCGTTGAAGCCTATGACAGGGCCGAGGGGACCCAGTACTTC. Protein sequence: CSVEAYDRAEGTQYF. The chain recombines TRBV29-1 with TRBJ2-5, with 7 positions matching TRBD1. Germline CDR1 and CDR2: SQVTM and ANQGSEA. The CDR3 totals 15 residues. The V and J ends lost 1 base and 7 bases, in that order; junction bases with no gene match: 12.

The V gene is TRBV27, the J gene TRBJ2-3, with 8 bases lining up with TRBD2. Germline CDR1 and CDR2: MNHEY and SMNVEV (reference sequence). This CDR3 has 14 amino acids. Trimming took 1 base from V and 7 from J; bases not matched to a gene: 4. The chain's CDR3 is CASSLWRGEYTQYF. The CDR3 nucleotides read TGTGCCAGCAGTTTATGGCGGGGGGAATATACGCAGTATTTT.